This TCR beta chain was documented in a study of CD8+ T cells in alopecia areata. Study results and limitations: Numerous clones, expanded in lesions, remained in scalp and blood during tofacitinib.

This CDR3 comprises 14 residues. CDR1 is SNHLY and CDR2 is FYNNEI in the germline V gene. V lost 4 bases to trimming and J lost 9 bases; unmatched junction nucleotides: 4. Once RNA had been extracted, it was reverse transcribed into cDNA to act as the sequencing template. Sequencing was performed with immunoSEQ multiplex PCR; in TCRdb, only in-frame clones are kept and a portion is missing. The table lists about 200,000 clones, more than 30% of them singletons. Treatment here: oral pan-JAK inhibitor, 5-10 mg twice daily. Punch biopsies of lesional scalp, plus peripheral blood, were taken from alopecia areata patients. This clone has only a few counts. The antigen is unknown.

The chain carries TRBV2 and TRBJ2-1; 12 nucleotides align to TRBD2. The clonotype was recovered from a human donor with alopecia areata. The sample was CD4+ T cells sorted from blood, taken between weeks 30 and 35, from a patient treated with tofacitinib. CDR3 in amino acids: CASSGTSGVAEQFF. Written as DNA, the CDR3 is TGTGCCAGCAGTGGGACTAGCGGGGTGGCTGAGCAGTTCTTC.